This TCR beta chain was sequenced for a study of T cell repertoires in cytomegalovirus infection. The CDR3 is 14 residues long. The germline CDR1 and CDR2 sequences are SEHNR and FQNEAQ (reference sequence). Between the trimmed V and J ends, which lost 5 bases and 2 bases, there was a span of 12 bases. TCRdb used MiXCR to reprocess the reads, holding one entry per CDR3 protein. The repertoire holds some 700,000 distinct CDR3 sequences, with roughly 36% as singletons. To note about this clonotype: No antigen is known for it.

The chain combines TRBV7-9 with TRBJ1-1; tentatively, D is TRBD1 (5 bases). This clonotype was sampled from a human donor in good health (CMV status not recorded). Some clones in this sample may be carry-over from other donors' samples. This sample comprised cultured PBMCs, obtained from culture after CMV antigen stimulation. This CDR3 is CASSTKRGNTEAFF. CDR3 in DNA: TGTGCCAGCAGCACCAAGAGGGGAAACACTGAAGCTTTCTTT.